This TCR beta chain appears in the sequencing data of a study of blood T cell repertoires in COVID-19. Study context: Samples came from the United States, Italy and Spain, spanning acute and convalescent COVID-19.

Profiled with immunoSEQ multiplex PCR; TCRdb holds only in-frame clones, not every one. The sample carries over 350,000 clones, about 85% recorded once. CDR1 and CDR2 (germline): MNHEY, SVGAGI. The junction had 6 bases not matched to a gene; V was cut back by 8 bases and J by 0 bases. The CDR3 totals 15 residues. Participants' own reports of clinical history determined their cohort assignment. J is TRBJ2-7 and V is TRBV6-5; 11 bases match TRBD2. What was sequenced was PBMCs or T cells enriched from blood (not recorded which). The clonotype originates from a woman aged 18-29 years with acute COVID-19. CDR3 coding DNA: TGTGCCAGCGGCACTAGCGGGGGATTCTCCTACGAGCAGTACTTC. Amino acids: CASGTSGGFSYEQYF.